The rows below give T cell receptor beta chains drawn from one sample of a study of cytomegalovirus exposure and HLA in healthy donors. Generated by immunoSEQ multiplex PCR, the TCRdb table keeps only in-frame clones and is missing some. In the table there are over 130,000 clones, 88% of which are singletons. The specimen was PBMCs. Every receptor here comes from a woman aged 40 to 49 in good health and CMV-seronegative. CDR3s include the opening cysteine and the closing phenylalanine or tryptophan. D genes are given only for firm matches. Only part of the rows carry a size: once, few, many, or a class if the clone is expanded.

V gene	clone size	D gene	J gene	CDR3 protein
TRBV11-3	once	.	TRBJ2-7	CASSPVGAGTYEQYF
TRBV27	.	.	TRBJ2-1	CASSLAGWGYNEQFF
TRBV28	.	.	TRBJ1-5	CASSLTAWAGEQPQHF
TRBV27	.	.	TRBJ2-3	CASRGTSTDTQYF
TRBV7-8	.	TRBD1	TRBJ2-1	CASMRDRVDEQFF
TRBV20-1	.	TRBD2	TRBJ2-3	CRLAGGPFGF
TRBV10-2	.	TRBD2	TRBJ2-7	CASSNEAGTYEQYF
TRBV5-4	.	.	TRBJ2-3	CASSPGQGDTQYF
TRBV28	.	.	TRBJ1-5	CASNPGIMGNQPQHF
TRBV6-6	.	.	TRBJ2-3	CASSYPAGIADTQYF
TRBV7-2	few	.	.	CASSFRTGNYEQYF
TRBV16	.	.	TRBJ1-2	CASSQSGRANYGYTF
TRBV7-2	.	TRBD2	TRBJ2-7	CASSFSAAGGEIGQYF
TRBV6-6	.	TRBD2	TRBJ2-1	CASKGGSGNNEQFF
TRBV6-5	.	TRBD1	TRBJ2-7	CASRTTGGSYEQYF
TRBV30	.	TRBD2	TRBJ2-2	CAWRGLAENTGELFF
TRBV6-5	.	.	TRBJ2-3	CASSYYQSTDTQYF
TRBV2	few	TRBD1	TRBJ1-1	CASTPGQVRTEAFF
TRBV6-9	.	TRBD1	TRBJ1-2	CARNRKGDSPFDGYTF
TRBV7-9	.	.	TRBJ1-3	CASSLLSPVLSGNTIYF
TRBV5-5	.	.	TRBJ2-7	CASSLSLPGEQYF
TRBV10-1	.	TRBD2	TRBJ2-7	CASSELGTSGIYEQYF
TRBV28	.	TRBD1	TRBJ1-4	CASSLGQGEKLFF
TRBV9	few	TRBD1	TRBJ2-7	CASSPGGYEQYF
TRBV6-1	.	TRBD2	TRBJ2-7	CAGSGGSYEQYF
TRBV5-1	.	TRBD2	TRBJ2-7	CASSPYSSGSSYEQYF
TRBV2	.	.	TRBJ2-3	CASSGQRDTQYF
TRBV7-9	.	TRBD2	TRBJ2-1	CASSLGLAASYNEQFF
TRBV29-1	.	.	TRBJ2-1	CSVEVPRGVGTYNEQFF
TRBV5-6	.	TRBD2	TRBJ2-7	CASSLGAGVLSYEQYF
TRBV7-2	.	.	TRBJ1-5	CASSLIAQVGQPQHF
TRBV18	.	.	TRBJ2-7	CASSPQSLGPGSAYEQYF
TRBV5-1	.	.	TRBJ1-1	CASSYMGGGGGTEAFF
TRBV7-9	.	.	TRBJ2-7	CASSLGGGSGYEQYF
TRBV5-1	.	.	TRBJ2-3	CASSLAEGATQYF
TRBV5-5	.	.	TRBJ1-3	CASSLDRRLSGNTIYF
TRBV10-3	.	.	.	CAISESLAGAQETQYF
TRBV19	.	TRBD1	TRBJ2-1	CASSKGLGQVSYNEQFF
TRBV7-6	.	.	TRBJ2-3	CASSLGSRDTQYF
TRBV28	.	.	TRBJ2-4	CASSLARDVKNIQYF
TRBV5-1	.	TRBD2	TRBJ2-3	CASSLGASGNTDTQYF
TRBV19	.	TRBD2	TRBJ2-7	CASSMRTSGTYEQYF
TRBV5-6	.	.	TRBJ1-5	CASSSGGKFQPQHF
TRBV11-3	.	.	TRBJ1-1	CASSLAQESPAFF
TRBV29-1	.	TRBD1	TRBJ2-7	CSTLDRGNEQYF
TRBV2	.	.	TRBJ2-7	CASSEPGVLSYEQYF
TRBV6-5	.	TRBD1	TRBJ2-1	CASSYSLDRGGDEQFF
TRBV7-2	once	.	TRBJ2-5	CASSLGRGETQYF
TRBV14	.	TRBD2	TRBJ2-2	CASSQLREGDTGELFF
TRBV11-3	.	TRBD1	TRBJ1-4	CASGPYGTANEKLFF
TRBV9	.	.	TRBJ2-1	CASSPLGGSYNEQFF
TRBV2	.	.	TRBJ2-7	CASSDTVSVSYEQYF
TRBV5-4	once	.	TRBJ2-5	CASSFDRPGETQYF
TRBV5-1	.	TRBD2	TRBJ2-5	CASSLFLAGGPGQETQYF
TRBV5-8	few	.	TRBJ1-1	CASSLAPYQGDTEAFF